The present T cell receptor beta chain was sequenced within a study of liver allograft versus peripheral blood T cells. Across the study: Graft-liver T cell receptor repertoires were compared against recipient peripheral blood repertoires. Study-wide findings and caveats: According to reports, the T cell receptor repertoires inside liver allografts differed from those in peripheral blood.

TCRdb re-analysed the reads in MiXCR, keeping a single row per CDR3 protein. Among about 9,200 distinct CDR3 sequences listed, about a fifth were seen once. This clonotype was seen a few times. Its specificity is not known. In germline, CDR1 is DFQATT, CDR2 SNEGSKA (reference sequence). Trimming cost V 5 bases and J 4 bases, with 18 bases left between them. CDR3 length equals 15 residues. The V and J genes are TRBV20-1 and TRBJ1-5, with D maybe TRBD1 (5 bases). This receptor was obtained from a human patient who had a liver transplant. Some T cells may originate from the graft donor. The CDR3 is CSAGAGPGENQPQHF. CDR3 bases: TGCAGTGCTGGGGCGGGCCCGGGGGAAAATCAGCCCCAGCATTTT.